Listed below are T cell receptor beta chains from one sample, sequenced in a study of glioma-infiltrating T cells after dendritic cell vaccination. Generated by immunoSEQ multiplex PCR, the TCRdb table keeps only in-frame clones and is missing some. Here the sample spans some 99,000 clones, about 85% being singletons. The specimen was blood, collected after dendritic cell vaccination. Receptors were obtained from a human donor with glioblastoma. CDR3s include the opening cysteine and the closing phenylalanine or tryptophan. Fields, in order: clone size, J gene, D gene, V gene, CDR3 DNA, CDR3 protein. D genes are given only for firm matches. The size field is filled for only some rows; it gives once, few, many or a size class.

size: .; J: TRBJ2-6; D: TRBD1; V: TRBV7-8; DNA: TGTGCCAGCAGCCCCAGGGGGACAGTCTCTGGGGCCAACGTCCTGACTTTC; CDR3: CASSPRGTVSGANVLTF
size: once; J: TRBJ1-1; D: TRBD1; V: TRBV6-5; DNA: TGTGCCAGCAGTTACCGACAGGGTACTGAAGCTTTCTTT; CDR3: CASSYRQGTEAFF
size: .; J: TRBJ2-1; D: .; V: TRBV5-4; DNA: TGTGCCAGCAGCTTGTTGCGGCAGTCCGACAATGAGCAGTTCTTC; CDR3: CASSLLRQSDNEQFF
size: .; J: TRBJ1-1; D: TRBD1; V: TRBV25-1; DNA: TGTGCCAGCAGTGAAACCGGGACAGGAAAGAACACTGAAGCTTTCTTT; CDR3: CASSETGTGKNTEAFF
size: once; J: TRBJ1-1; D: TRBD1; V: TRBV7-9; DNA: TGTGCCAGCAGCCTCCGGGACAGGGCGCCGGGGAACACTGAAGCTTTCTTT; CDR3: CASSLRDRAPGNTEAFF
size: .; J: TRBJ1-1; D: TRBD1; V: TRBV9; DNA: TGTGCCAGCAGCGCAGGACGACAGGGCCCTACTTGGAACACTGAAGCTTTCTTT; CDR3: CASSAGRQGPTWNTEAFF
size: .; J: TRBJ2-7; D: TRBD1; V: TRBV19; DNA: TGTGCCAGTAGCCGACCGGGACAGGCTTCCTACGAGCAGTACTTC; CDR3: CASSRPGQASYEQYF
size: .; J: TRBJ2-3; D: .; V: TRBV11-3; DNA: TGTGCCAGCAGCCAAGGGGGTCTAGCCACAGATACGCAGTATTTT; CDR3: CASSQGGLATDTQYF
size: .; J: TRBJ2-1; D: TRBD1; V: TRBV5-1; DNA: TGCGCCAGCAGCTTGGGAGGGACAGGGGTCCCTGAGCAGTTCTTC; CDR3: CASSLGGTGVPEQFF
size: few; J: TRBJ2-7; D: .; V: TRBV5-1; DNA: TGCGCCAGCAGCTACGGGACTCTCGGGGAGCAGTACTTC; CDR3: CASSYGTLGEQYF
size: few; J: TRBJ1-1; D: .; V: TRBV5-1; DNA: TGCGCCAGCAGCTTGGCCGCAGGGAACACTGAAGCTTTCTTT; CDR3: CASSLAAGNTEAFF
size: .; J: TRBJ2-1; D: TRBD2; V: TRBV7-6; DNA: TGTGCCAGCAGCTTAGTTGCTAGCGGGAGTTGGAATGAGCAGTTCTTC; CDR3: CASSLVASGSWNEQFF
size: .; J: TRBJ2-2; D: TRBD2; V: TRBV12-5; DNA: TGTGCTAGTGGTCTTGGCGGGAGGACCGGGGAGCTGTTTTTT; CDR3: CASGLGGRTGELFF
size: .; J: TRBJ1-2; D: .; V: TRBV18; DNA: TGTGCCAGCTCCCCCGTAGGGGATGGCTACACCTTC; CDR3: CASSPVGDGYTF
size: .; J: TRBJ2-7; D: TRBD1; V: TRBV5-1; DNA: TGCGCCAGCAGCTTGGGGGGGACAGGGGGCTACGAGCAGTACTTC; CDR3: CASSLGGTGGYEQYF
size: few; J: TRBJ2-3; D: TRBD2; V: TRBV10-3; DNA: TGTGCCATCGGCCGCGGACTAGCGAGCACAGATACGCAGTATTTT; CDR3: CAIGRGLASTDTQYF
size: .; J: TRBJ2-2; D: .; V: TRBV10-1; DNA: TGCGCCAGCAGTTACTCCCCGACCGGGGAGCTGTTTTTT; CDR3: CASSYSPTGELFF
size: once; J: TRBJ1-4; D: .; V: TRBV5-1; DNA: TGCGCCAGCAGCTTGGTCGGGGGAGTCGGTGAAAAACTGTTTTTT; CDR3: CASSLVGGVGEKLFF
size: .; J: TRBJ2-5; D: TRBD1; V: TRBV6-6; DNA: TGTGCCAGCAGTTACAGCTCAGGGGGAGAGACCCAGTACTTC; CDR3: CASSYSSGGETQYF
size: once; J: TRBJ1-3; D: .; V: TRBV7-6; DNA: TGTGCCAGCAGCTATACAGGGAGCTCTGGAAACACCATATATTTT; CDR3: CASSYTGSSGNTIYF
size: .; J: TRBJ2-3; D: TRBD2; V: TRBV7-9; DNA: TGTGCCAGCAGCCATCGTATAGCGGGAGGTTTAGATACGCAGTATTTT; CDR3: CASSHRIAGGLDTQYF
size: few; J: TRBJ2-5; D: TRBD2; V: TRBV28; DNA: TGTGCCAGCAGCACACCTAGCGGGAGAGAGACCCAGTACTTC; CDR3: CASSTPSGRETQYF
size: few; J: TRBJ2-5; D: TRBD2; V: TRBV4-2; DNA: TGTGCCAGCAGCCGAACGACTAGCGGGGGTTTGGGAGAGACCCAGTACTTC; CDR3: CASSRTTSGGLGETQYF
size: .; J: TRBJ2-7; D: TRBD1; V: TRBV5-1; DNA: TGCGCCAGCAGCATGACAGGGGCCTACGAGCAGTACTTC; CDR3: CASSMTGAYEQYF
size: .; J: TRBJ2-2; D: TRBD1; V: TRBV27; DNA: TGTGCCACAAGACGGACAGGGGGGACCGGGGAGCTGTTTTTT; CDR3: CATRRTGGTGELFF
size: .; J: TRBJ2-3; D: .; V: TRBV15; DNA: TGTGCCACCAGCAGAGATAGAGGGAGGACGGGTAGCACAGATACGCAGTATTTT; CDR3: CATSRDRGRTGSTDTQYF
size: .; J: TRBJ2-1; D: .; V: TRBV7-9; DNA: TGTGCCAGCAGCTTACAGGGGAATGAGCAGTTCTTC; CDR3: CASSLQGNEQFF
size: .; J: TRBJ2-2; D: TRBD2; V: TRBV27; DNA: TGTGCCAGCAGTTTAGGGACTAGAACCGGGGAGCTGTTTTTT; CDR3: CASSLGTRTGELFF
size: few; J: TRBJ2-1; D: TRBD1; V: TRBV10-1; DNA: TGCGCCAGCAGTGAGATAGGGGACAGAAGCAATGAGCAGTTCTTC; CDR3: CASSEIGDRSNEQFF
size: .; J: TRBJ2-5; D: TRBD2; V: TRBV5-1; DNA: TGCGCCAGCACCCCTAGCGGGGAAGAGACCCAGTACTTC; CDR3: CASTPSGEETQYF
size: .; J: TRBJ2-1; D: TRBD1; V: TRBV5-1; DNA: TGCGCCAGCAGCTTAGGGACAGGGGGTAGAAATGAGCAGTTCTTC; CDR3: CASSLGTGGRNEQFF
size: .; J: TRBJ2-5; D: .; V: TRBV5-6; DNA: TGTGCCAGCAGCTCGACAGGTAACAAATACCAAGAGACCCAGTACTTC; CDR3: CASSSTGNKYQETQYF
size: .; J: TRBJ2-1; D: TRBD2; V: TRBV2; DNA: TGTGCCAGCAGTGAGGTCTGGGGGGGAGGGGAGGATGAGCAGTTCTTC; CDR3: CASSEVWGGGEDEQFF
size: few; J: TRBJ1-4; D: .; V: TRBV6-1; DNA: TGTGCCAGCACTCCCGGGATCTCTAATGAAAAACTGTTTTTT; CDR3: CASTPGISNEKLFF
size: .; J: TRBJ2-7; D: TRBD1; V: TRBV27; DNA: TGTGCCAGCAGTTTTACAGGGGCCTACGAGCAGTACTTC; CDR3: CASSFTGAYEQYF
size: .; J: TRBJ1-1; D: TRBD1; V: TRBV18; DNA: TGTGCCAGCTCACCGGGACAGGGGGTCCCGAACACTGAAGCTTTCTTT; CDR3: CASSPGQGVPNTEAFF
size: .; J: TRBJ2-1; D: .; V: TRBV9; DNA: TGTGCCAGCAGCGCAACCCGGAACCAGGGGTACAATGAGCAGTTCTTC; CDR3: CASSATRNQGYNEQFF
size: .; J: TRBJ2-7; D: .; V: TRBV9; DNA: TGTGCCAGCAGCCCCCATTACAGGGCCTACGAGCAGTACTTC; CDR3: CASSPHYRAYEQYF
size: .; J: TRBJ2-3; D: .; V: TRBV7-9; DNA: TGTGCCAGCGGGATTCGACAGGGCACAGATACGCAGTATTTT; CDR3: CASGIRQGTDTQYF
size: .; J: TRBJ1-1; D: .; V: TRBV4-1; DNA: TGCGCCAGCAGCCAAGCCGGGGTGGGGAACACTGAAGCTTTCTTT; CDR3: CASSQAGVGNTEAFF
size: .; J: TRBJ1-3; D: TRBD1; V: TRBV5-1; DNA: TGCGCCAGCAGCTTGGAACAGGGGACTGGAAACACCATATATTTT; CDR3: CASSLEQGTGNTIYF
size: .; J: TRBJ2-7; D: TRBD2; V: TRBV7-8; DNA: TGTGCCAGCAGCCCAACTAGCGGGGTTTCCTACGAGCAGTACTTC; CDR3: CASSPTSGVSYEQYF
size: .; J: TRBJ1-1; D: TRBD1; V: TRBV18; DNA: TGTGCCAGCTCACCGGAAGAACAGGGGGCTGAAGCTTTCTTT; CDR3: CASSPEEQGAEAFF
size: .; J: TRBJ2-7; D: TRBD2; V: TRBV27; DNA: TGTGCCAGCAGTTTCCGGCGGGAGAGGTCCTACGAGCAGTACTTC; CDR3: CASSFRRERSYEQYF
size: .; J: TRBJ2-7; D: TRBD1; V: TRBV6-5; DNA: TGTGCCAGCAGGCCTTCGGGACAGTGGTTCTACGAGCAGTACTTC; CDR3: CASRPSGQWFYEQYF
size: .; J: TRBJ2-1; D: TRBD2; V: TRBV11-3; DNA: TGTGCCAGCAGCCGGCGGACTAGCGGGCTTTACAATGAGCAGTTCTTC; CDR3: CASSRRTSGLYNEQFF
size: .; J: TRBJ1-5; D: TRBD1; V: TRBV30; DNA: TGTGCCCTCTCCGGGACAGGGGATCAGCCCCAGCATTTT; CDR3: CALSGTGDQPQHF
size: .; J: TRBJ2-1; D: .; V: TRBV10-2; DNA: TGCGCCAGCAGTAGCGGGCCCCAAGAGCAGTTCTTC; CDR3: CASSSGPQEQFF
size: .; J: TRBJ2-1; D: TRBD2; V: TRBV18; DNA: TGTGCCAGCTCAAGGACTAGCGGGGGATACAATGAGCAGTTCTTC; CDR3: CASSRTSGGYNEQFF
size: .; J: TRBJ2-5; D: TRBD2; V: TRBV7-7; DNA: TGTGCTAGCAGCCCCGGACTAGCGGGGTACCAAGAGACCCAGTACTTC; CDR3: CASSPGLAGYQETQYF
size: .; J: TRBJ1-1; D: .; V: TRBV6-5; DNA: TGTGCCAGCAGTTACTCGAGGGTAACTGAAGCTTTCTTT; CDR3: CASSYSRVTEAFF